Each of the 22 T cell receptor beta chains below was sequenced from the same sample in a study of cytomegalovirus exposure and HLA in healthy donors (dated by TCRdb to the late 2010s). Receptor libraries were prepared by the immunoSEQ multiplex PCR assay. For the multiplex PCR, a mixture combining 60 forward primers for TCR Vbeta segments and 13 reverse primers for TCR Jbeta segments was used. Not all clones reach the TCRdb copy of this immuneACCESS table, which keeps in-frame sequences only. Checked studies attribute under half of the gap to unresolved V genes and leave the rest unexplained. In this sample the table shows about 130,000 clones, more than 65% of which occur a single time. The ten most abundant clones make up less than 3% of the sample. Material for sequencing was PBMCs. These receptor sequences come from a man in his fifties in good health and CMV-seronegative.

This chain joins TRBV4-1 and TRBJ1-4, with unresolved D. CDR1 and CDR2 (germline): MGHRA, YSYEKL. The CDR3 is 14 amino acids. V was pared by 4 bases and J by 3 bases, with 9 bases between. CDR3 nucleotides: TGCGCCAGCAGCCGAGTACAGTCTAATGAAAAACTGTTTTTT. Residues: CASSRVQSNEKLFF.

The CDR3 region is CASSPDETHYEQYF. CDR3 nucleotides: TGCGCCAGCAGCCCAGACGAGACACACTACGAGCAGTACTTC. V is TRBV4-1 and J is TRBJ2-7; D remains unclear. The V end lost 4 bases, the J end lost 3 bases, and 13 bases lay between the germline ends. The CDR3 loop spans 14 amino acids. Germline assignment: CDR1 MGHRA and CDR2 YSYEKL.

The chain employs TRBV5-1 and TRBJ1-2; a weak D match, TRBD1 (5 bases). Per the germline V gene, CDR1 is SGHRS and CDR2 is YFSETQ. This CDR3 comprises 14 residues. Trimming pared 0 bases from V and 8 bases from J, leaving 14 bases between. CDR3: CASSLAESQGGYTF. CDR3 bases: TGCGCCAGCAGCTTGGCCGAGTCCCAGGGAGGCTACACCTTC.

The V call is TRBV4-3, the J call TRBJ2-1; D gene unclear. Trimming took off 0 bases at V and 7 bases at J, with 10 bases between the two ends. The CDR3 has 14 amino acids. Germline values: CDR1 LGHNA, CDR2 YSLEER. CDR3 sequence reads: CASSQDASGNEQFF. DNA for the CDR3: TGCGCCAGCAGCCAAGACGCCTCCGGTAATGAGCAGTTCTTC.

This clone has only a few counts. The V gene is TRBV2, the J gene TRBJ2-7; 8 positions match TRBD1. The CDR3 extends over 13 amino acids. CDR1 SNHLY and CDR2 FYNNEI come from the germline V gene. V lost 4 bases, J lost 3 bases, and 2 bases stayed unmatched. In nucleotides, the CDR3 is TGTGCCAGCAGTGCGACAGGGGACTACGAGCAGTACTTC. Protein: CASSATGDYEQYF.

The rearrangement uses TRBV7-9 and TRBJ2-5, with D tentatively TRBD1 (6 bases). The CDR3 runs to 12 residues. V gave up 7 bases and J gave up 4 bases, with 10 bases separating them. The germline V gene encodes CDR1 SEHNR and CDR2 FQNEAQ (reference sequence). CDR3 protein: CASNTGSETQYF. The CDR3 DNA sequence: TGTGCCAGCAACACAGGGTCAGAGACCCAGTACTTC.

This chain connects TRBV7-8 to TRBJ1-1; D is perhaps TRBD1 (5 bases). The CDR3 runs to 18 residues. Trimming removed 5 bases at V and 2 bases at J, with 24 bases between. CDR1 and CDR2 from the germline V gene are SGHVS and FQNEAQ. Here the CDR3 DNA reads TGTGCCAGCAGCCTAACAAACCTCGGGGCAGGGACTAACACTGAAGCTTTCTTT. This sequence encodes CASSLTNLGAGTNTEAFF.

The J gene is TRBJ1-2, the V gene TRBV11-3; TRBD1 matches at 7 bases. There are 13 residues in the CDR3. Germline CDR1 and CDR2: SGHNT and YENEEA. V lost 1 base and J lost 4; bases outside the gene matches: 0. The CDR3 loop is CASSLAGGYGYTF. The DNA for the CDR3 is TGTGCCAGCAGCTTAGCAGGGGGCTATGGCTACACCTTC.

This chain links TRBV27 with TRBJ2-3, with TRBD2 matching over 8 bases. Germline lookup yields CDR1 MNHEY and CDR2 SMNVEV (reference sequence). The CDR3 runs to 18 residues. V was pared by 4 bases and J by 2 bases, with 14 bases of the junction left unmatched. CDR3 loop: CASSSMASGRFYTDTQYF. CDR3 DNA sequence: TGTGCCAGCAGTTCTATGGCTAGCGGGCGTTTCTACACAGATACGCAGTATTTT.

The rearrangement joins TRBV19 to TRBJ2-3, with D possibly matching TRBD2 (7 bases). CDR1 LNHDA and CDR2 SQIVND come from the germline V gene (reference sequence). The V gene lost 5 bases and the J gene lost 2 bases, with 20 bases spanning the gap. The CDR3 spans 17 residues. CDR3 sequence: CASSDEDLGGPTDTQYF. The DNA for the CDR3 is TGTGCCAGTAGTGATGAGGACCTCGGGGGGCCCACAGATACGCAGTATTTT.

The chain recombines TRBV7-2 with TRBJ2-7; D might be TRBD1 (5 bases). V dropped 4 bases and J dropped 3 bases, with 16 bases sitting between them. The germline V gene has CDR1 SGHTA and CDR2 FQGNSA. The CDR3 runs to 15 residues. The CDR3 spells CASSSGPGTHYEQYF. The CDR3 nucleotides read TGTGCCAGCAGCTCAGGGCCTGGCACCCACTACGAGCAGTACTTC.

The chain recombines TRBV6-5 with TRBJ2-3; TRBD2 matches at 10 bases. V dropped 4 bases and J dropped 4; count of bases not matched to a gene: 5. Germline CDR1 MNHEY, CDR2 SVGAGI. This CDR3 comprises 15 residues. CDR3: CASSWSGGGADTQYF. CDR3 nucleotides: TGTGCCAGCAGTTGGAGCGGGGGGGGCGCAGATACGCAGTATTTT.

This chain joins TRBV2 and TRBJ2-7; 11 bases line up with TRBD2. The CDR3 loop spans 14 amino acids. The germline V gene has CDR1 SNHLY and CDR2 FYNNEI. Trimming removed 4 bases from V and 2 bases from J; junction bases left unmatched: 1. The CDR3: CASSALAGAYEQYF. The CDR3, as DNA: TGTGCCAGCAGTGCACTAGCGGGGGCCTACGAGCAGTACTTC. Full variable domain (rest looked up from reference TRBV2 and TRBJ2-7): EPEVTQTPSHQVTQMGQEVILRCVPISNHLYFYWYRQILGQKVEFLVSFYNNEISEKSEIFDDQFSVERPDGSNFTLKIRSTKLEDSAMYFCASSALAGAYEQYFGPGTRLTVT.

The chain employs TRBV9 and TRBJ1-1, with TRBD1 as a possible D gene (5 bases). Germline CDR1 is SGDLS and CDR2 is YYNGEE. The germline V and J ends were trimmed by 1 base and 8 bases, with 9 bases remaining between them. The CDR3 covers 12 residues. Here the CDR3 DNA reads TGTGCCAGCAGCGTACAGGGAGGGGAAGCTTTCTTT. It codes for CASSVQGGEAFF.

The chain links TRBV7-2 to TRBJ1-4; D may be TRBD1 (5 bases). This CDR3 is 17 amino acids long. CDR1 is SGHTA and CDR2 is FQGNSA in the germline V gene. Trimming removed 5 bases from V and 0 bases from J, with 16 bases in between. The CDR3 protein is CASSENVGGATNEKLFF. DNA for the CDR3: TGTGCCAGCAGCGAAAATGTCGGAGGGGCAACTAATGAAAAACTGTTTTTT.

Notes on this clone: This sample includes further DNA sequences coding for the same CDR3. This chain connects TRBV5-1 to TRBJ1-5; 9 nucleotides agree with TRBD1. Trimming at V came to 3 bases and at J to 6 bases, leaving 4 bases not matched to a gene. CDR3 length equals 14 residues. Germline V CDR1 and CDR2: SGHRS, YFSETQ. CDR3: CASSSGQGGQPQHF. The CDR3 bases are TGCGCCAGCAGCTCGGGACAGGGCGGTCAGCCCCAGCATTTT. Variable domain in full (rest from reference TRBV5-1 and TRBJ1-5): KAGVTQTPRYLIKTRGQQVTLSCSPISGHRSVSWYQQTPGQGLQFLFEYFSETQRNKGNFPGRFSGRQFSNSRSEMNVSTLELGDSALYLCASSSGQGGQPQHFGDGTRLSIL.

The chain is built from TRBV5-6 and TRBJ2-7, with no clear D. Trimming shortened V by 2 bases and J by 2 bases, and 11 bases separated the two germline ends. In germline, CDR1 is SGHDT, CDR2 YYEEEE. The CDR3 consists of 14 residues. CDR3: CASSFRAYPYEQYF. CDR3 DNA sequence: TGTGCCAGCAGCTTCCGAGCATATCCCTACGAGCAGTACTTC.

The J gene is TRBJ1-2, the V gene TRBV4-3; no definite D call. The CDR3 sequence is 12 residues long. Trimming shortened V by 1 base and J by 13 bases, and 13 bases separated the two germline ends. Germline CDR1 LGHNA, CDR2 YSLEER. The CDR3 loop reads CASSQGQRRLTF. In DNA, the CDR3 is TGCGCCAGCAGCCAAGGCCAGCGGCGTCTCACCTTC.

J is TRBJ2-1 and V is TRBV7-2; TRBD2 agrees at 10 bases. The CDR3 covers 14 residues. V lost 1 base, J lost 10 bases, and 4 bases stayed unmatched. Germline CDR1 and CDR2: SGHTA and FQGNSA. The DNA of the CDR3 is TGTGCCAGCAGCTTAGGTAGCGGGGGGCGAGAGCAGTTCTTC. The encoded protein is CASSLGSGGREQFF.

This chain joins TRBV4-1 and TRBJ2-1; 8 positions match TRBD1. This CDR3 contains 14 residues. J gave up 7 bases and V 1 base, and 3 bases lay outside the gene matches. Germline lookup yields CDR1 MGHRA and CDR2 YSYEKL. The CDR3 protein is CASSQGQGANEQFF. DNA for the CDR3: TGCGCCAGCAGCCAAGGCCAGGGGGCGAATGAGCAGTTCTTC.

The rearrangement uses TRBV2 and TRBJ2-1; 7 nucleotides agree with TRBD2. This CDR3 is 15 amino acids long. Germline assignment: CDR1 SNHLY and CDR2 FYNNEI. The trim removed 7 bases at V and 7 bases at J, leaving 13 bases unmatched. CDR3 region: CASMRDSGFDNEQFF. The CDR3 DNA reads as TGTGCCAGCATGAGGGATAGCGGGTTTGATAATGAGCAGTTCTTC.

This sequence joins TRBV10-3 and TRBJ2-5; TRBD2 matches 11 bases. The last part of the DNA fits TRBJ2-7 better; the J call may be wrong. The germline V gene encodes CDR1 ENHRY and CDR2 SYGVKD. The CDR3 loop spans 17 amino acids. The CDR3 bases are TGTGCCATCAGTGAAGTAACTAGCGGGGGCTCCTCCTACGAGCAGTACTTC. It yields the protein CAISEVTSGGSSYEQYF.